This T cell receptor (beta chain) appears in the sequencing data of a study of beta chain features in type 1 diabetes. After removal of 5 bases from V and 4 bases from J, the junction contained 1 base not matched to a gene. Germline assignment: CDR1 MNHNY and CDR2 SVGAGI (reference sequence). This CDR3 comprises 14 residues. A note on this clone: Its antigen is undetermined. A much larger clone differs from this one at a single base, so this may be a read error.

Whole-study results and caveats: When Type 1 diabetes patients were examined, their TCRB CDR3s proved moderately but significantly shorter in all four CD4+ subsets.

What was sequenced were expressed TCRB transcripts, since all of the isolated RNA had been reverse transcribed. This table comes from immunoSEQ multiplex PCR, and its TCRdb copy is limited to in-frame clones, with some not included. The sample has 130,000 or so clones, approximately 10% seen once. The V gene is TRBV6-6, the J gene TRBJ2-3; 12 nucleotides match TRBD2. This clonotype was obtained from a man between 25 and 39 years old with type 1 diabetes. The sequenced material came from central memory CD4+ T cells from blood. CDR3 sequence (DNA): TGTGCCAGCAGTCGGACTAGCGGGGCAGATACGCAGTATTTT. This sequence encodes CASSRTSGADTQYF.